Following are 16 T cell receptor beta chains from one sample sequenced in a study of shared clonotypes between healthy human individuals. TCRdb keeps only in-frame clones here, not all; method: immunoSEQ multiplex PCR. The sample has more than 550,000 clones, roughly 91% seen once. Material for sequencing was memory CD8+ T cells from PBMCs. Subset noted: CD45RO+ cells pooled with CCR7-negative TemRA cells. The receptors here all came from a man aged 18 to 30 in good health. Some clones in this sample may be carry-over from other donors' samples.

The chain has TRBV4-2 and TRBJ1-5, with unresolved D. Germline V gene data show CDR1 as LGHNA and CDR2 as YNFKEQ. V lost 0 bases, J lost 6 bases, and 15 bases lay in between. This CDR3 spans 16 amino acids. CDR3 bases: TGTGCCAGCAGCCAAGAGGACTTCCAAAGAGGTCAGCCCCAGCATTTT. Amino acids: CASSQEDFQRGQPQHF.

This rearrangement joins TRBV7-3 to TRBJ2-2; 12 bases map to TRBD2. The V gene's germline CDR1 is SGHTA and CDR2 FQGTGA. This CDR3 is built from 16 residues. V dropped 2 bases and J dropped 7; count of bases not matched to a gene: 5. The CDR3 DNA sequence: TGTGCCAGCAGCTTACTAGCGGGAGGGCCACACGGGGAGCTGTTTTTT. As protein: CASSLLAGGPHGELFF.

The rearrangement uses TRBV9 and TRBJ1-1; D is ambiguous. In germline, CDR1 is SGDLS, CDR2 YYNGEE. The V end was cut by 4 bases, the J end by 0 bases, with 16 bases between. The CDR3 covers 16 residues. In DNA form, the CDR3 reads TGTGCCAGCAGCCCGTCAGCCAGCGGATTGAACACTGAAGCTTTCTTT. Encoded protein: CASSPSASGLNTEAFF. Drawing the rest from reference TRBV9 and TRBJ1-1, the complete variable domain is DSGVTQTPKHLITATGQRVTLRCSPRSGDLSVYWYQQSLDQGLQFLIQYYNGEERAKGNILERFSAQQFPDLHSELNLSSLELGDSALYFCASSPSASGLNTEAFFGQGTRLTVV.

V gene TRBV11-2 combines with J gene TRBJ2-5; D may be TRBD2 (5 bases). The DNA matches TRBJ2-7 better at its end, which makes the J call doubtful. The CDR3 extends over 14 amino acids. CDR1 is SGHAT, CDR2 FQNNGV, per germline. The CDR3 coding sequence is TGTGCCAGCAGCCCCGGCGGGCGGGTGAACGAGCAGTACTTC. Its translation is CASSPGGRVNEQYF.

The chain has TRBV7-9 and TRBJ2-6; the D gene is possibly TRBD2 (6 bases). This CDR3 comprises 17 residues. Germline-derived CDR1 and CDR2 are SEHNR and FQNEAQ (reference sequence). V was clipped by 2 bases and J by 0 bases, with 11 bases between them. CDR3 residues: CASSLLDGSSGANVLTF. The CDR3 DNA sequence: TGTGCCAGCAGCTTACTGGACGGGAGCTCTGGGGCCAACGTCCTGACTTTC.

This chain joins TRBV18 and TRBJ2-5, with a possible D match to TRBD1 (5 bases). Trimming took 2 bases from V and 5 from J, leaving 15 bases between them. CDR1 is KGHSH and CDR2 is LQKENI in the germline V gene. The CDR3 loop spans 15 amino acids. The CDR3, as DNA: TGTGCCAGCTCACCAGGGGCGGACCCGGTGGAGACCCAGTACTTC. Translating gives CASSPGADPVETQYF.

The rearrangement links TRBV4-1 to TRBJ2-5; 8 nucleotides align to TRBD2. This CDR3 is 16 amino acids long. Germline V gives CDR1 MGHRA, CDR2 YSYEKL. Trimming at V came to 1 base and at J to 3 bases, leaving 7 bases not matched to a gene. CDR3 protein: CASSQGLGTREETQYF. The CDR3 coding sequence is TGCGCCAGCAGCCAAGGGTTGGGGACTAGGGAAGAGACCCAGTACTTC.

The table lists this clone with a count of one. The CDR3 loop is CASSEWDALNTGELFF. In DNA, the CDR3 is TGTGCCAGCAGCGAGTGGGATGCCTTGAACACCGGGGAGCTGTTTTTT. The chain has TRBV9 and TRBJ2-2; no firm D call. V dropped 3 bases and J dropped 1 base, with 13 bases sitting between them. CDR3 length: 16 residues. Germline CDR1 SGDLS, CDR2 YYNGEE.

V and J are TRBV6-5 and TRBJ1-1; D is perhaps TRBD1 (5 bases). The CDR3 is 14 amino acids. Trimming took 2 bases from V and 5 from J, leaving 12 bases between them. Germline CDR1 and CDR2: MNHEY and SVGAGI. CDR3 residues: CASSYGAQRTEAFF. As DNA, the CDR3 is TGTGCCAGCAGTTACGGGGCCCAGAGGACTGAAGCTTTCTTT.

This chain links TRBV12-5 with TRBJ2-1; D call uncertain. Germline CDR1 and CDR2: LGHNT and FRNRAP. The ends were cut back, 7 bases at V and 9 bases at J, with 19 bases in the middle. CDR3 length: 14 amino acids. The CDR3 reads CASAPEFQSSEQFF. The CDR3 nucleotides are TGTGCTAGTGCACCAGAGTTTCAGAGTTCTGAGCAGTTCTTC. Full variable domain (remainder filled in from reference TRBV12-5 and TRBJ2-1): DARVTQTPRHKVTEMGQEVTMRCQPILGHNTVFWYRQTMMQGLELLAYFRNRAPLDDSGMPKDRFSAEMPDATLATLKIQPSEPRDSAVYFCASAPEFQSSEQFFGPGTRLTVL.

The J gene is TRBJ1-5, the V gene TRBV6-5; D remains unclear. V lost 7 bases, J lost 0 bases, and 7 bases lay in between. Germline V gene sequence: CDR1 MNHEY, CDR2 SVGAGI. The CDR3 loop spans 13 amino acids. The CDR3 bases are TGTGCCAGCACCGTCTTTAGCAATCAGCCCCAGCATTTT. It codes for CASTVFSNQPQHF.

This chain links TRBV12-5 with TRBJ2-1, with a possible D match to TRBD1 (6 bases). CDR3 length: 14 residues. Trimming took off 3 bases at V and 6 bases at J, with 12 bases between the two ends. Germline V CDR1 and CDR2: LGHNT, FRNRAP. The CDR3 coding sequence is TGTGCTAGTGGTTTAAGGACAGACTCCAATGAGCAGTTCTTC. Protein: CASGLRTDSNEQFF.

This sequence joins TRBV18 and TRBJ2-3; perhaps TRBD2 as D (5 bases). Deletions cut 2 bases from V and 4 bases from J, with 13 bases between. The CDR3 totals 15 residues. Germline V lookup: CDR1 KGHSH, CDR2 LQKENI. CDR3: CASSPERERPDTQYF. CDR3 nucleotide sequence: TGTGCCAGCTCACCAGAAAGGGAGAGGCCAGATACGCAGTATTTT.

The gene calls are TRBV25-1 and TRBJ2-1; 11 bases are a match to TRBD1. V shed 8 bases, J shed 6 bases, and the junction held 9 bases outside the gene matches. The CDR3 length is 15 residues. Germline CDR1 MGHDK, CDR2 SYGVNS. The CDR3 bases are TGTGCCAGCCAGGTGGGACAGGGGGGTAGCAATGAGCAGTTCTTC. It encodes CASQVGQGGSNEQFF.

The chain combines TRBV27 with TRBJ2-5; the D is unclear. The CDR3 is 14 amino acids. Germline CDR1 and CDR2: MNHEY and SMNVEV (reference sequence). V gave up 0 bases and J gave up 3 bases, with 8 bases separating them. CDR3 sequence (DNA): TGTGCCAGCAGTTTATCGTTTCGGAAAGAGACCCAGTACTTC. Encoded protein: CASSLSFRKETQYF.

This clone has a handful of counts. This chain connects TRBV30 to TRBJ1-1; possible D gene TRBD1, 5 bases. CDR3 length: 16 amino acids. With 4 bases removed from V and 7 bases from J, the gap between germline ends came to 25 bases. Germline V gene lookup returns CDR1 GTSNPN and CDR2 SVGIG (reference sequence). The DNA for the CDR3 is TGTGCCTGGACCCGCCCCGTCCCACCCAGGGAGGTTGAAGCTTTCTTT. Translated: CAWTRPVPPREVEAFF.